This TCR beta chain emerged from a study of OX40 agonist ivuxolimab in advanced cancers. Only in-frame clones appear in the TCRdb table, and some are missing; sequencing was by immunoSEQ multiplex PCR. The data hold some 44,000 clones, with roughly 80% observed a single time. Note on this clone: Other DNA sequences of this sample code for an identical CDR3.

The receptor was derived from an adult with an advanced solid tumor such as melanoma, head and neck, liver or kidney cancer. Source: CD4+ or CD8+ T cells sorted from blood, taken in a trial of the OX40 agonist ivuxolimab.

The DNA of the CDR3 is TGTGCCAGCCGGGACGGGATGAACACTGAAGCTTTCTTT. Translation gives CASRDGMNTEAFF. The chain recombines TRBV27 with TRBJ1-1, with a tentative D call TRBD1 (5 bases). V lost 8 bases and J lost 0, with 10 bases in between. In germline, CDR1 is MNHEY, CDR2 SMNVEV (reference sequence). The CDR3 totals 13 residues.